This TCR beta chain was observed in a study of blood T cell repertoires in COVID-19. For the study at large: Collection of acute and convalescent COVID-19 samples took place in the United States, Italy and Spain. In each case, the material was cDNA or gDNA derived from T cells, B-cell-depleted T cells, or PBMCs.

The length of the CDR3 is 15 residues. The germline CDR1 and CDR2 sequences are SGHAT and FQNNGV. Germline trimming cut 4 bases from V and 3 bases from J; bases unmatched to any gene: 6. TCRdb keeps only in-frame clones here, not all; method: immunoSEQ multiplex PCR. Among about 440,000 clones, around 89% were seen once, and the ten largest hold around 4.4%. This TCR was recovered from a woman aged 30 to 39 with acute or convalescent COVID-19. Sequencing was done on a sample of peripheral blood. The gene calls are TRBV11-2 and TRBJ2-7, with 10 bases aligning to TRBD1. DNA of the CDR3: TGTGCCAGCAGCTCGGGAGGGACAGGGGACTACGAGCAGTACTTC. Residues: CASSSGGTGDYEQYF.